Listed below are T cell receptor beta chains from one sample, sequenced in a study of cytomegalovirus exposure and HLA in healthy donors. Data came from immunoSEQ multiplex PCR; TCRdb stores just in-frame clones and leaves some out. This table has under 200,000 clones, around 80% appearing once. The sample taken for sequencing was PBMCs. The receptors come from a middle-aged man in good health and CMV-seronegative. The CDR3 runs from the conserved cysteine through the conserved F or W. The order of the fields is J gene, V gene, D gene, clone size, CDR3 protein, CDR3 DNA. The D gene is left open where the match is weak. Some rows have no size entry. The others give once, few or many, or a class for an expanded clone.

TRBJ2-6	TRBV9	TRBD1	-	CASSAGTGSGANVLTF	TGTGCCAGCAGCGCCGGGACAGGCTCTGGGGCCAACGTCCTGACTTTC
TRBJ2-7	TRBV19	TRBD1	once	CASSSRTGDEQYF	TGTGCCAGTAGTAGCCGCACAGGGGACGAGCAGTACTTC
TRBJ1-1	TRBV7-9	-	-	CASSSTTTRDTEAFF	TGTGCCAGCAGCTCGACAACGACGAGGGACACTGAAGCTTTCTTT
TRBJ1-5	TRBV6-5	-	-	CASSEARQPQHF	TGTGCCAGCAGTGAGGCGAGGCAGCCCCAGCATTTT
TRBJ1-1	TRBV7-2	-	-	CASREGAVNTEAFF	TGTGCCAGCAGGGAGGGAGCGGTGAACACTGAAGCTTTCTTT
TRBJ2-2	TRBV18	TRBD2	-	CASSPLLAGVGGELFF	TGTGCCAGCTCACCATTATTAGCGGGAGTCGGCGGGGAGCTGTTTTTT
TRBJ2-3	TRBV15	TRBD2	-	CATSRGTSGNTDTQYF	TGTGCCACCAGCAGAGGGACTAGCGGTAACACAGATACGCAGTATTTT
TRBJ2-7	TRBV7-9	TRBD2	-	CASSAGGGVVGEQYF	TGTGCCAGCAGCGCCGGGGGAGGGGTGGTGGGCGAGCAGTACTTC
TRBJ1-5	TRBV10-3	-	-	CAISESSAQPQHF	TGTGCCATCAGTGAGTCGAGTGCTCAGCCCCAGCATTTT
TRBJ1-4	TRBV2	-	-	CASSDLVNEKLFF	TGTGCCAGCAGTGATCTAGTTAATGAAAAACTGTTTTTT
TRBJ1-3	TRBV30	-	few	CAWTSGNTIYF	TGTGCCTGGACATCTGGAAACACCATATATTTT
TRBJ2-7	TRBV29-1	TRBD2	-	CSVEGTSGRGPYEQYF	TGCAGCGTTGAAGGAACGAGCGGGAGAGGGCCCTACGAGCAGTACTTC
TRBJ1-1	TRBV19	-	few	CASSIRLGVTNTEAFF	TGTGCCAGTAGTATACGCTTAGGGGTCACGAACACTGAAGCTTTCTTT
TRBJ1-1	TRBV11-2	-	once	CASSLGHSGFEAFF	TGTGCCAGCAGCTTAGGCCACAGCGGCTTTGAAGCTTTCTTT
TRBJ1-3	TRBV6-6	-	-	CASSSSSGPGNTIYF	TGTGCCAGCAGTTCCTCTTCAGGCCCTGGAAACACCATATATTTT
TRBJ2-1	TRBV25-1	-	few	CASTSLDWDNEQFF	TGTGCCAGCACTTCTTTGGACTGGGACAATGAGCAGTTCTTC
TRBJ2-1	TRBV4-2	-	-	CASSQEWAGIDEQFF	TGTGCCAGCAGCCAAGAGTGGGCCGGGATCGATGAGCAGTTCTTC
TRBJ2-7	TRBV18	TRBD1	-	CASSPIRQGSYEQYF	TGTGCCAGCTCGCCAATCCGACAGGGCTCCTACGAGCAGTACTTC
TRBJ1-2	TRBV6-6	TRBD1	-	CASSSMGQGGSYGYTF	TGTGCCAGCAGTTCTATGGGACAGGGGGGAAGCTATGGCTACACCTTC
TRBJ2-1	TRBV19	-	once	CASNTYGGYNEQFF	TGTGCCAGTAACACCTACGGGGGCTACAATGAGCAGTTCTTC
TRBJ2-3	TRBV18	TRBD1	-	CASSTQGARDTQYF	TGTGCCAGCTCAACACAGGGGGCGCGAGATACGCAGTATTTT
TRBJ2-7	TRBV27	TRBD2	-	CASRQTSGSYEQYF	TGTGCCAGCCGGCAGACTAGCGGTTCCTACGAGCAGTACTTC
TRBJ2-7	TRBV7-2	TRBD2	-	CASSPTSGRAQQYF	TGTGCCAGCAGCCCGACTAGCGGGAGGGCCCAGCAGTACTTC
TRBJ2-3	TRBV19	TRBD2	-	CASSMGSGGYTDTQYF	TGTGCCAGTAGTATGGGTAGCGGGGGATACACAGATACGCAGTATTTT